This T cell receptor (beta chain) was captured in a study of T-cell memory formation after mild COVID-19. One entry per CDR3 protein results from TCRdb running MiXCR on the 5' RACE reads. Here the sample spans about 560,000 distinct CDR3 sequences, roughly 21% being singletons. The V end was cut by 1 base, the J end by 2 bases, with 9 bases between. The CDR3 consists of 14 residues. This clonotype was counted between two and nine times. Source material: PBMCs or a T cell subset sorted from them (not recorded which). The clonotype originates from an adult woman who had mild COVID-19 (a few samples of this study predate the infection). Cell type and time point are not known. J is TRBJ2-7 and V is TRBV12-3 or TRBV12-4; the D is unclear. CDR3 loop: CASSLGLVTYEQYF. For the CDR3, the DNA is TGTGCCAGCAGTTTAGGGCTCGTTACCTACGAGCAGTACTTC.